These T cell receptor beta chains were read from a single sample in a study of cytomegalovirus exposure and HLA in healthy donors. Clones were sequenced by immunoSEQ multiplex PCR, and TCRdb holds only the in-frame ones, with some missing. The sample data list some 39,000 clones. The specimen was PBMCs. These receptors all come from a man aged 25 to 40 in good health and CMV-seronegative. Each CDR3 is given with its conserved first and last residue. A D gene is named only where the DNA matches it firmly.

J gene: TRBJ2-5
D gene: TRBD1
V gene: TRBV12-5
CDR3 protein: CASGWTGGRETQYF
CDR3 DNA: TGTGCTAGTGGTTGGACAGGGGGTAGGGAGACCCAGTACTTC

J gene: TRBJ2-7
D gene: TRBD2
V gene: TRBV11-2
CDR3 protein: CASSLGTSGLEQYF
CDR3 DNA: TGTGCCAGCAGCTTAGGGACTAGCGGACTCGAGCAGTACTTC

J gene: TRBJ2-4
D gene: TRBD1
V gene: TRBV9
CDR3 protein: CASSVDRGFGNIQYF
CDR3 DNA: TGTGCCAGCAGCGTTGACAGGGGGTTTGGGAACATTCAGTACTTC

J gene: TRBJ2-3
D gene: NA
V gene: TRBV10-2
CDR3 protein: CASSDGGGTDTQYF
CDR3 DNA: TGCGCCAGCAGTGACGGCGGGGGCACAGATACGCAGTATTTT

J gene: TRBJ1-4
D gene: NA
V gene: TRBV5-8
CDR3 protein: CASSLGQKLENEKLFF
CDR3 DNA: TGTGCCAGCAGCTTGGGACAGAAACTTGAGAATGAAAAACTGTTTTTT

J gene: TRBJ2-7
D gene: TRBD1
V gene: TRBV25-1
CDR3 protein: CASSKLGGGDHEQYF
CDR3 DNA: TGTGCCAGCAGCAAGCTAGGGGGCGGAGACCACGAGCAGTACTTC

J gene: TRBJ2-2
D gene: NA
V gene: TRBV7-7
CDR3 protein: CASRPTRAGELFF
CDR3 DNA: TGTGCCAGCAGACCAACCAGGGCCGGGGAGCTGTTTTTT

J gene: TRBJ1-1
D gene: NA
V gene: TRBV6-1
CDR3 protein: CASLPGLNTEAFF
CDR3 DNA: TGTGCCAGCCTCCCAGGGTTGAACACTGAAGCTTTCTTT

J gene: TRBJ1-5
D gene: NA
V gene: TRBV6-5
CDR3 protein: CASSYSGTEVNQPQHF
CDR3 DNA: TGTGCCAGCAGTTACTCGGGTACAGAAGTTAATCAGCCCCAGCATTTT

J gene: TRBJ1-1
D gene: NA
V gene: TRBV9
CDR3 protein: CASSVGDGKYRGGNTEDFF
CDR3 DNA: TGTGCCAGCAGCGTAGGGGATGGGAAGTATCGGGGGGGGAACACTGAAGATTTCTTT

J gene: TRBJ2-2
D gene: TRBD2
V gene: TRBV5-1
CDR3 protein: CASSTSSGETGELFF
CDR3 DNA: TGCGCCAGCTCCACTTCTAGCGGGGAGACCGGGGAGCTGTTTTTT

J gene: TRBJ2-7
D gene: NA
V gene: TRBV4-1
CDR3 protein: CASSQDFGGGTEQYF
CDR3 DNA: TGCGCCAGCAGCCAAGATTTTGGCGGAGGGACCGAGCAGTACTTC

J gene: TRBJ2-3
D gene: NA
V gene: TRBV7-3
CDR3 protein: CASNLGGPDTQYF
CDR3 DNA: TGTGCCAGCAACCTTGGGGGCCCCGATACGCAGTATTTT

J gene: TRBJ2-7
D gene: NA
V gene: TRBV5-1
CDR3 protein: CASSLGSSVDEQYF
CDR3 DNA: TGCGCCAGCAGCTTGGGTAGCTCGGTGGACGAGCAGTACTTC

J gene: TRBJ2-5
D gene: NA
V gene: TRBV16
CDR3 protein: CASSPAETQYF
CDR3 DNA: TGTGCCAGCAGCCCCGCGGAGACCCAGTACTTC

J gene: TRBJ2-5
D gene: NA
V gene: TRBV5-1
CDR3 protein: CASSFYSQETQYF
CDR3 DNA: TGCGCCAGCAGCTTTTATAGCCAAGAGACCCAGTACTTC

J gene: TRBJ1-5
D gene: NA
V gene: TRBV16
CDR3 protein: CASSQSRGGYQPQHF
CDR3 DNA: TGTGCCAGCAGCCAATCTCGGGGGGGTTATCAGCCCCAGCATTTT

J gene: TRBJ2-7
D gene: NA
V gene: TRBV7-6
CDR3 protein: CASSFEATYEQYF
CDR3 DNA: TGTGCCAGCAGCTTTGAAGCCACCTACGAGCAGTACTTC

J gene: TRBJ2-2
D gene: NA
V gene: TRBV9
CDR3 protein: CASGVARQGGNTGELFF
CDR3 DNA: TGTGCCAGCGGCGTAGCCCGTCAGGGGGGGAACACCGGGGAGCTGTTTTTT

J gene: TRBJ1-5
D gene: NA
V gene: TRBV4-3
CDR3 protein: CASSQGRELGNQPQHF
CDR3 DNA: TGCGCCAGCAGCCAAGGCCGGGAACTAGGAAATCAGCCCCAGCATTTT

J gene: TRBJ1-1
D gene: NA
V gene: TRBV29-1
CDR3 protein: CSVGAVNTEAFF
CDR3 DNA: TGCAGCGTTGGAGCCGTGAACACTGAAGCTTTCTTT

J gene: TRBJ1-1
D gene: TRBD1
V gene: TRBV7-2
CDR3 protein: CASKPTGGETEAFF
CDR3 DNA: TGTGCCAGCAAACCGACAGGGGGTGAAACTGAAGCTTTCTTT

J gene: TRBJ2-7
D gene: NA
V gene: TRBV10-3
CDR3 protein: CAITDGREASEQYF
CDR3 DNA: TGTGCCATCACGGATGGCAGGGAAGCTTCCGAGCAGTACTTC

J gene: TRBJ2-7
D gene: TRBD1
V gene: TRBV6-5
CDR3 protein: CASRGRTGVTEQYF
CDR3 DNA: TGTGCCAGCAGGGGGAGGACAGGGGTCACCGAGCAGTACTTC

J gene: TRBJ2-7
D gene: TRBD2
V gene: TRBV19
CDR3 protein: CASSPRTSGRRRAYEQYF
CDR3 DNA: TGTGCCAGTAGTCCCAGGACTAGCGGGAGAAGGAGAGCCTACGAGCAGTACTTC

J gene: TRBJ1-3
D gene: TRBD1
V gene: TRBV5-1
CDR3 protein: CASSGGQGENTIYF
CDR3 DNA: TGCGCCAGCAGCGGGGGACAGGGGGAAAACACCATATATTTT

J gene: TRBJ1-1
D gene: NA
V gene: TRBV18
CDR3 protein: CASSQNPTGGNTEAFF
CDR3 DNA: TGTGCCAGCTCACAAAATCCGACAGGCGGGAACACTGAAGCTTTCTTT

J gene: TRBJ2-3
D gene: NA
V gene: TRBV10-2
CDR3 protein: CASKVSEYTQYF
CDR3 DNA: TGCGCCAGCAAAGTTAGTGAATATACGCAGTATTTT

J gene: TRBJ2-5
D gene: NA
V gene: TRBV2
CDR3 protein: CASSDWGGKTQYF
CDR3 DNA: TGTGCCAGCAGTGATTGGGGCGGGAAGACCCAGTACTTC

J gene: TRBJ2-1
D gene: NA
V gene: TRBV6-5
CDR3 protein: CASSSIRSSYNEQFF
CDR3 DNA: TGTGCCAGCAGTTCCATCCGGAGCTCCTACAATGAGCAGTTCTTC

J gene: TRBJ2-5
D gene: NA
V gene: TRBV30
CDR3 protein: CAWSRRLQETQYF
CDR3 DNA: TGTGCCTGGAGCCGGCGGTTACAAGAGACCCAGTACTTC

J gene: TRBJ2-2
D gene: NA
V gene: TRBV12-5
CDR3 protein: CASGSFGELFF
CDR3 DNA: TGTGCTAGTGGTTCTTTCGGGGAGCTGTTTTTT

J gene: TRBJ1-2
D gene: TRBD1
V gene: TRBV5-1
CDR3 protein: CASSFGTGVNYGYTF
CDR3 DNA: TGCGCCAGCAGCTTTGGGACAGGGGTGAACTATGGCTACACCTTC